This TCR beta chain is from a study of OX40 agonist ivuxolimab in advanced cancers. This clone showed up just a few times. This CDR3 spans 13 amino acids. Germline V gene data show CDR1 as SGHRS and CDR2 as YFSETQ. The V end lost 7 bases, the J end lost 4 bases, and 15 bases lay between the germline ends. TCRdb's table, derived via immunoSEQ multiplex PCR, lists solely in-frame clones and lacks some. This table has roughly 53,000 clones, approximately 91% appearing once. Source: CD4+ or CD8+ T cells sorted from blood, taken in a trial of the OX40 agonist ivuxolimab. This rearrangement joins TRBV5-1 to TRBJ2-7; D uncertain. The source of this sequence is an adult with an advanced solid tumor such as melanoma, head and neck, liver or kidney cancer. Here the CDR3 DNA reads TGCGCCAGCGCTTTGGGTAGTCGGTACGAGCAGTACTTC. It translates to CASALGSRYEQYF. Filled out from reference TRBV5-1 and TRBJ2-7, the complete variable domain reads KAGVTQTPRYLIKTRGQQVTLSCSPISGHRSVSWYQQTPGQGLQFLFEYFSETQRNKGNFPGRFSGRQFSNSRSEMNVSTLELGDSALYLCASALGSRYEQYFGPGTRLTVT.